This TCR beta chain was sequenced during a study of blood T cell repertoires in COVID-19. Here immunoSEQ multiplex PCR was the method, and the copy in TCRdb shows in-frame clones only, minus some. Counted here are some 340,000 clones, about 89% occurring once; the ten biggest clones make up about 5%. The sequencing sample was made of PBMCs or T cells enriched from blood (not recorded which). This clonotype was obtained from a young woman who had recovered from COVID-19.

The CDR3 nucleotides read TGTGCCAGCAGCCAGGTCGGGGGCACTGAAGCTTTCTTT. Its translation is CASSQVGGTEAFF. The J gene is TRBJ1-1, the V gene TRBV7-9; a weak D match, TRBD1 (5 bases). Per germline, CDR1 SEHNR and CDR2 FQNEAQ (reference sequence). V gave up 5 bases and J gave up 4 bases, with 11 bases separating them. The CDR3 covers 13 residues.